A single sample is the source of the 20 T cell receptor beta chains below, sequenced in a study of PD-1 blockade in classical Hodgkin lymphoma. The repertoire was sequenced with immunoSEQ multiplex PCR; TCRdb's copy has only in-frame clones and lacks some. The table records thousands of clones, roughly 79% of them present only once. Relapses following autologous stem cell transplantation were seen in all patients, with brentuximab vedotin exposure varying. The sequencing here drew on peripheral blood mononuclear cells (PBMCs), taken before the second cycle of nivolumab. Receptor source: a human donor with classical Hodgkin lymphoma.

The chain combines TRBV10-1 with TRBJ2-1, with 9 bases that match TRBD2. The CDR3 consists of 15 residues. The V segment lost 3 bases and the J segment 7 bases; nucleotides outside the gene matches: 7. CDR1 is WNHNN, CDR2 SYGVQD, per germline (reference sequence). The DNA for the CDR3 is TGCGCCAGCAGTGACTACAGCGGGGGGCCGAATGAGCAGTTCTTC. This gives the protein CASSDYSGGPNEQFF.

This clone is a singleton in its sample. The chain joins TRBV28 to TRBJ1-5; D gene ambiguous. The germline CDR1 and CDR2 sequences are MDHEN and SYDVKM. V was trimmed by 6 bases and J by 10 bases, leaving 13 bases between them. There are 12 residues in the CDR3. The CDR3 loop is CASSPEHLPQHF. CDR3 bases: TGTGCCAGCAGCCCCGAACATCTTCCCCAGCATTTT.

The rearrangement uses TRBV6-1 and TRBJ2-2, with 7 bases identical to TRBD1. The CDR3 consists of 17 residues. Looked up from germline, CDR1 is MNHNS and CDR2 is SASEGT. V shed 4 bases and J 0 bases; nucleotides not matched to a gene: 8. The CDR3 protein is CASSALGGGANTGELFF. As DNA, the CDR3 is TGTGCCAGCAGTGCCCTAGGGGGCGGTGCGAACACCGGGGAGCTGTTTTTT.

The chain employs TRBV7-2 and TRBJ2-1, with 16 bases lining up with TRBD2. Germline assignment: CDR1 SGHTA and CDR2 FQGNSA. V gave up 5 bases and J gave up 8 bases; unmatched junction bases: 3. The CDR3 runs 15 residues. CDR3 coding DNA: TGTGCCAGCAGCCCGGGACTAGCGGGGGGGGATGAGCAGTTCTTC. Encoded protein: CASSPGLAGGDEQFF.

The V and J genes are TRBV5-6 and TRBJ2-1, with TRBD2 matching over 16 bases. V trimming: 4 bases; J trimming: 2 bases; junction bases outside the gene matches: 6. Germline lookup yields CDR1 SGHDT and CDR2 YYEEEE. There are 18 residues in the CDR3. CDR3 sequence: CASSSGTSGGAAYNEQFF. CDR3 DNA sequence: TGTGCCAGCAGCAGCGGGACTAGCGGGGGGGCCGCCTACAATGAGCAGTTCTTC.

The rearrangement links TRBV27 to TRBJ2-7; D is possibly TRBD1 (6 bases). The CDR3 totals 13 residues. Trimming removed 1 base at V and 4 bases at J, with 8 bases between. Per germline, CDR1 MNHEY and CDR2 SMNVEV (reference sequence). The CDR3 region has the DNA TGTGCCAGCAGTTTATTTAGGGGGTACGAGCAGTACTTC. Encoded protein: CASSLFRGYEQYF.

This clone has a single count. The chain employs TRBV6-5 and TRBJ2-7; possibly TRBD2 for D (7 bases). The CDR3 has 13 amino acids. V lost 2 bases to trimming and J lost 6 bases, with 11 bases between them. Per germline, CDR1 MNHEY and CDR2 SVGAGI. Here the CDR3 DNA reads TGTGCCAGCAGTTACGGGGGAGGGGGCGAGCAGTACTTC. This translates into CASSYGGGGEQYF.

The V call is TRBV28, the J call TRBJ1-2; D is possibly TRBD1 (5 bases). The CDR3 is 13 residues long. V was shortened by 1 base and J by 8 bases, with 11 bases between the two germline ends. Germline CDR1 MDHEN, CDR2 SYDVKM. CDR3 nucleotide sequence: TGTGCCAGCAGTTTATTCAGGGTAGGGGGCTACACCTTC. This sequence encodes CASSLFRVGGYTF.

As for this clone: The junction does not match germline at one end; this may be a read error. The rearrangement uses TRBV7-7 and TRBJ2-5, with a tentative D call TRBD2 (8 bases). Germline values: CDR1 SSHAT, CDR2 FNYEAQ (reference sequence). The CDR3 length is 17 residues. The CDR3 DNA reads as TGTGCTAGCAGCCCTAACAGGGGTTTAGCGGGGTCGGAGACCCAGTACTTC. It yields the protein CASSPNRGLAGSETQYF.

The chain joins TRBV5-1 to TRBJ2-1; TRBD2 matches 8 bases. This CDR3 has 14 residues. Unmatched junction bases numbered 8, after V lost 4 bases and J lost 8 bases. Germline V gene sequence: CDR1 SGHRS, CDR2 YFSETQ. CDR3 in amino acids: CASSTGTRSDEQFF. CDR3 sequence (DNA): TGCGCCAGCAGCACCGGGACTAGATCCGATGAGCAGTTCTTC.

The V call is TRBV5-1, the J call TRBJ2-3; possibly TRBD2 for D (5 bases). Germline V CDR1 and CDR2: SGHRS, YFSETQ. The CDR3 contains 16 residues. The ends were cut back, 8 bases at V and 1 base at J, with 20 bases in the middle. CDR3 amino acids: CASRLWTQSGTDTQYF. The CDR3 DNA follows: TGCGCCAGTAGACTGTGGACTCAATCTGGCACAGATACGCAGTATTTT.

V usage is TRBV5-4 and J usage is TRBJ2-7; TRBD1 matches 11 bases. With 0 bases clipped from V and 5 bases from J, the junction kept 4 bases outside the gene matches. CDR3 length equals 15 residues. Per the germline V gene, CDR1 is SGHNT and CDR2 is YYREEE (reference sequence). CDR3 DNA sequence: TGTGCCAGCAGCTTGGAGGGACAGGGGGTCCACGAGCAGTACTTC. Amino acid sequence: CASSLEGQGVHEQYF.

The V gene is TRBV7-9, the J gene TRBJ2-5; D may be TRBD2 (5 bases). Trimming shortened V by 7 bases and J by 1 base, and 13 bases separated the two germline ends. Germline CDR1 and CDR2: SEHNR and FQNEAQ (reference sequence). The CDR3 length is 14 residues. The CDR3 sequence: CASKGSGIQETQYF. As DNA, the CDR3 is TGTGCCAGCAAGGGCAGCGGCATCCAAGAGACCCAGTACTTC.

The chain's CDR3 is CASSRRGLEQPQHF. The CDR3, as DNA: TGTGCCAGCAGTAGGAGGGGGCTAGAACAGCCCCAGCATTTT. This chain links TRBV13 with TRBJ1-5, with 7 bases identical to TRBD1. CDR3 size: 14 residues. Trimming took 6 bases from V and 7 from J; bases not matched to a gene: 9. Germline V CDR1 and CDR2: PRHDT, FYEKMQ (reference sequence).

The chain employs TRBV19 and TRBJ1-2, with 10 bases lining up with TRBD1. CDR1 LNHDA and CDR2 SQIVND come from the germline V gene (reference sequence). The CDR3 is made up of 14 amino acids. J lost 6 bases, V lost 3 bases, and 4 bases had no gene match. This chain's CDR3 is CASSIRDRGNGYTF. CDR3 DNA: TGTGCCAGTAGTATCCGGGACAGGGGTAATGGCTACACCTTC. Based on the CDR3 plus reference TRBV19 and TRBJ1-2, the full variable domain is DGGITQSPKYLFRKEGQNVTLSCEQNLNHDAMYWYRQDPGQGLRLIYYSQIVNDFQKGDIAEGYSVSREKKESFPLTVTSAQKNPTAFYLCASSIRDRGNGYTFGSGTRLTVV.

The chain has TRBV4-3 and TRBJ2-1; 13 bases align to TRBD2. CDR3 length equals 18 residues. With V trimmed by 5 bases and J by 5 bases, 12 bases remained unmatched. The V gene's germline CDR1 is LGHNA and CDR2 YSLEER. The CDR3 protein is CASSSHQLAGGEDNEQFF. CDR3 nucleotides: TGCGCCAGCAGCTCACACCAACTAGCGGGGGGGGAAGACAATGAGCAGTTCTTC.

The V call is TRBV5-1, the J call TRBJ1-4; D is ambiguous. V was shortened by 0 bases and J by 8 bases, with 14 bases between the two germline ends. Germline V gene sequence: CDR1 SGHRS, CDR2 YFSETQ. The CDR3 has 15 residues. The CDR3 nucleotides are TGCGCCAGCAGCTTGGGAACAGCCCTTAAGGAAAAACTGTTTTTT. Its protein is CASSLGTALKEKLFF.

This chain joins TRBV29-1 and TRBJ2-3; TRBD2 agrees at 10 bases. CDR1 SQVTM and CDR2 ANQGSEA come from the germline V gene. Trimming cost V 6 bases and J 2 bases; bases outside gene matches: 14. CDR3 size: 17 residues. The CDR3 DNA sequence: TGCAGCGTCAAAGGTGGAGAACTAGCGGGACCCACAGATACGCAGTATTTT. It translates to CSVKGGELAGPTDTQYF.

The chain couples TRBV30 to TRBJ1-2, with 9 nucleotides matching TRBD1. The CDR3 is made up of 18 amino acids. The germline V gene has CDR1 GTSNPN and CDR2 SVGIG (reference sequence). With V trimmed by 0 bases and J by 4 bases, 15 bases remained unmatched. CDR3 DNA sequence: TGTGCCTGGAGTGTACGGCAAGGGACAGGGTGGGGTGTCTATGGCTACACCTTC. Protein: CAWSVRQGTGWGVYGYTF.

This clone appeared a few times. The chain has TRBV19 and TRBJ2-1; the match to TRBD1 covers 8 bases. The V gene end was trimmed by 6 bases and the J gene end by 0 bases; junction bases not matched to a gene: 7. The V gene's germline CDR1 is LNHDA and CDR2 SQIVND (reference sequence). CDR3 length: 16 amino acids. CDR3 in amino acids: CASSMGQEVSYNEQFF. In DNA, the CDR3 is TGTGCCAGTAGCATGGGACAGGAAGTCTCCTACAATGAGCAGTTCTTC.